Sequencing of this TCR beta chain was carried out in a study of cytomegalovirus exposure and HLA in healthy donors (dated by TCRdb to 2016 to 2017). As for the study more broadly: The 550 to 750 repertoires of the first cohort and the 120 or so validation repertoires were produced on the same platform, according to a later analysis. The study was designed to test whether signatures of past pathogen exposure could be identified by cataloging public T cell receptors. Along with the roughly 670-subject first cohort, a separate validation cohort of around 110 different subjects was used. High-throughput TCR immunosequencing, statistical association of individual TCRs with disease status, and machine learning were combined to predict cytomegalovirus infection status. Beyond this particular receptor, the publication reports: In both the original and validation cohorts, the classifier was reported to diagnose cytomegalovirus status with high specificity and sensitivity. Of the cluster scores, 90% to 95% were above 0 in a later analysis, which found that TCRs clustered in the first cohort also tended to co-occur in the 110 or so validation repertoires. The authors suggested that the approach could potentially be extended to other disease states and immunological phenotypes. All 120 or so repertoires were used to score co-occurrence in the validation cohort in a later analysis, because that analysis had no HLA typing for the cohort. In vitro tests confirmed that a few of the cytomegalovirus-associated TCR beta chains recognize cytomegalovirus antigens. Most TCR sequences were seen in very few donors, while some public TCRs were found in many individuals. The study gave a list of over 150 TCR beta chains associated with cytomegalovirus.

This clone is a singleton in its sample. The antigen this receptor binds is unknown. Per-nucleotide qualities are absent, and no much larger clonotype sits a single base away. The V end loses 4 bases and the J end loses 3 bases, and a stretch of 14 bases separates them. The germline V gene (reference sequence) supplies CDR1 SGHNT and CDR2 YYREEE. The CDR3, cysteine through phenylalanine, is 16 amino acids long. Of the read, only the CDR3 DNA is kept; its 48 bases are in frame from base 1. The library was made by the immunoSEQ multiplex PCR assay. The authors' analysis ran thus. To diagnose cytomegalovirus status from the catalog of TCR beta chain sequences, a statistical classification framework was built. In TCRdb, the immuneACCESS table is reduced to in-frame sequences with V and J assigned. These tables do not hold every clone; where another copy was compared, an unresolved V gene accounts for under half, and the others remain unexplained. V and J calls and clone size are given by that table; D and trimming were obtained from the DNA. For this sample the table gives about 140,000 clones, of which approximately 86% were detected only once. The top ten clones comprise approximately 7.5% of the sample.

The donors were included in the validation cohort of approximately 120 subjects, a group kept apart from the approximately 700-subject first cohort. Sequenced sample: PBMCs. This sequence originates from a woman younger than 35 in good health and CMV-seropositive. The chain employs TRBV5-4 and TRBJ2-6; 5 matching bases give a weak D call of TRBD2. The CDR3 corresponds to CASSSGSGSGANVLTF. The DNA reads as follows: TGTGCCAGCAGCAGCGGAAGCGGCAGTGGGGCCAACGTCCTGACTTTC.